This entry lists 21 T cell receptor beta chains sequenced from one sample in a study of cytomegalovirus exposure and HLA in healthy donors. Primers for the PCR totalled 60 Vbeta and 13 Jbeta. Measured with immunoSEQ multiplex PCR; TCRdb has only the in-frame clones, and not every one. The repertoire holds roughly 100,000 clones, with 9.5% to 15% as singletons. Sequenced sample: PBMCs. The receptors were sampled from a man aged 40-49 years in good health and CMV-seropositive.

The rearrangement uses TRBV29-1 and TRBJ2-3; 7 nucleotides line up with TRBD2. The CDR3 runs 16 residues. The germline gives CDR1 SQVTM, CDR2 ANQGSEA. After removal of 6 bases from V and 0 bases from J, the junction contained 12 bases not matched to a gene. This CDR3 is CSVAGWAGDSTDTQYF. CDR3 nucleotides: TGCAGCGTCGCCGGGTGGGCGGGAGACAGCACAGATACGCAGTATTTT.

This clone was found a few times. The CDR3 reads CASSPMLTRGVNEQFF. CDR3 nucleotide sequence: TGTGCCAGCAGCCCGATGCTGACTAGAGGAGTAAATGAGCAGTTCTTC. The V call is TRBV7-8, the J call TRBJ2-1; TRBD2 is a possible D gene (6 bases). V was pared by 5 bases and J by 7 bases, with 21 bases between. The CDR3 is 16 residues long. Germline lookup yields CDR1 SGHVS and CDR2 FQNEAQ.

This clone was seen more than once but under ten times. This chain joins TRBV6-5 and TRBJ1-1; 8 nucleotides align to TRBD1. V shed 5 bases, J shed 5 bases, and the junction held 10 bases outside the gene matches. Germline V gene data show CDR1 as MNHEY and CDR2 as SVGAGI. CDR3 length equals 15 residues. Here the CDR3 reads CASSGRHRGRTEAFF. The CDR3, as DNA: TGTGCCAGCAGTGGCCGGCACAGGGGGAGGACTGAAGCTTTCTTT.

This clone was found a few times. The rearrangement links TRBV27 to TRBJ1-1; no firm D call. Germline V lookup: CDR1 MNHEY, CDR2 SMNVEV (reference sequence). CDR3 length equals 16 residues. Between the trimmed V and J ends, which lost 0 bases and 4 bases, there was a span of 15 bases. The CDR3 DNA reads as TGTGCCAGCAGTTTATCGTTAAGCCTTCTATTCACTGAAGCTTTCTTT. It translates to CASSLSLSLLFTEAFF.

The rearrangement uses TRBV10-3 and TRBJ2-2; 7 bases map to TRBD1. The CDR3 is 15 amino acids. The trim removed 10 bases at V and 2 bases at J, leaving 10 bases unmatched. Germline assignment: CDR1 ENHRY and CDR2 SYGVKD. CDR3: CATRRQGPNTGELFF. The CDR3 DNA is TGTGCCACCAGAAGACAGGGCCCTAACACCGGGGAGCTGTTTTTT.

The table lists this clone with a few counts. The chain is built from TRBV5-1 and TRBJ1-1; D is uncertain. Germline values: CDR1 SGHRS, CDR2 YFSETQ. Trimming stripped 4 bases from V and 1 base from J, with 11 bases between. CDR3 size: 14 residues. The CDR3 sequence is CASSADIGNTEAFF. The CDR3 region has the DNA TGCGCCAGCAGCGCAGACATCGGGAACACTGAAGCTTTCTTT.

The chain recombines TRBV2 with TRBJ2-7; 13 nucleotides agree with TRBD2. This CDR3 is 15 amino acids long. Per the germline V gene, CDR1 is SNHLY and CDR2 is FYNNEI. V shed 6 bases and J 1 base; nucleotides not matched to a gene: 3. This chain's CDR3 is CASRTSGRWSYEQYF. CDR3 nucleotides: TGTGCCAGCAGGACTAGCGGGAGGTGGTCCTACGAGCAGTACTTC.

This clone has more than one count but fewer than ten. CDR3 protein: CASSEWREFQETQYF. DNA of the CDR3: TGTGCCAGCAGTGAATGGAGGGAATTCCAAGAGACCCAGTACTTC. V is TRBV25-1 and J is TRBJ2-5; D is possibly TRBD2 (6 bases). CDR3 length equals 15 residues. Trimming cost V 1 base and J 1 base, with 10 bases left between them. Germline V lookup: CDR1 MGHDK, CDR2 SYGVNS.

This clone appeared a few times. The V and J genes are TRBV9 and TRBJ2-5; TRBD1 aligns across 7 bases. Germline V gene lookup returns CDR1 SGDLS and CDR2 YYNGEE. V was pared by 3 bases and J by 5 bases, with 10 bases of the junction left unmatched. This CDR3 comprises 15 residues. In nucleotides, the CDR3 is TGTGCCAGCAGCGCCCGAAAAGACAGGGACGAGACCCAGTACTTC. This gives the protein CASSARKDRDETQYF.

In this sample, this clone turned up a few times. The rearrangement uses TRBV6-4 and TRBJ2-2; 9 positions match TRBD2. Per the germline V gene, CDR1 is MRHNA and CDR2 is SNTAGT. With 2 bases clipped from V and 7 bases from J, the junction kept 5 bases outside the gene matches. The CDR3 sequence is 15 residues long. Written as DNA, the CDR3 is TGTGCCAGCAGTGACGAACTAGCGGGTAGCGGGGAGCTGTTTTTT. Residues: CASSDELAGSGELFF.

V and J are TRBV9 and TRBJ1-2, with 10 bases matching TRBD1. V lost 4 bases to trimming and J lost 0 bases; unmatched junction nucleotides: 9. Looked up from germline, CDR1 is SGDLS and CDR2 is YYNGEE. CDR3 length: 17 amino acids. CDR3: CASSSGTGVFSNYGYTF. In nucleotides, the CDR3 is TGTGCCAGCAGCTCCGGGACAGGGGTCTTCTCTAACTATGGCTACACCTTC.

With respect to this clone: The junction departs from the called germline gene at one end, perhaps through a read error. The chain recombines TRBV9 with TRBJ1-5, with D unresolved. The CDR3 consists of 15 residues. CDR1 is SGDLS, CDR2 YYNGEE, per germline. The DNA for the CDR3 is TGTGCCAGCAGCGTAGGAGAATCGAGGAATCAGCCCCTGCATTTT. Translated: CASSVGESRNQPLHF.

This clone was counted between two and nine times. This chain joins TRBV11-2 and TRBJ2-1; TRBD2 agrees at 10 bases. Germline trimming cut 3 bases from V and 6 bases from J; bases unmatched to any gene: 17. The CDR3 runs to 19 residues. Germline values: CDR1 SGHAT, CDR2 FQNNGV. The CDR3 sequence: CASSFPSTGTSATSNEQFF. The CDR3 DNA is TGTGCCAGCAGCTTCCCCTCAACCGGGACTAGCGCCACCTCCAATGAGCAGTTCTTC.

This clone was detected a few times. The chain has TRBV9 and TRBJ2-1, with D tentatively TRBD2 (7 bases). The V end was cut by 4 bases, the J end by 7 bases, with 18 bases between. Germline CDR1 is SGDLS and CDR2 is YYNGEE. This CDR3 is built from 15 residues. The CDR3 spells CASSLGGDLRNEQFF. CDR3 coding DNA: TGTGCCAGCAGCTTAGGGGGGGACTTGAGAAATGAGCAGTTCTTC.

In this sample, this clone turned up a few times. The chain links TRBV19 to TRBJ2-5, with TRBD1 matching 9 bases. Unmatched junction bases numbered 5, after V lost 6 bases and J lost 3 bases. The CDR3 covers 14 residues. Germline V gene lookup returns CDR1 LNHDA and CDR2 SQIVND (reference sequence). CDR3 sequence reads: CASSRTGGEETQYF. The CDR3 DNA is TGTGCCAGTAGCCGTACAGGGGGCGAAGAGACCCAGTACTTC.

In DNA form, the CDR3 reads TGTGCCAGCAGTTACGGTACAGGGCCGAACACTGAAGCTTTCTTT. It specifies CASSYGTGPNTEAFF. This chain joins TRBV6-5 and TRBJ1-1; maybe TRBD1 (6 bases). V was pared by 2 bases and J by 1 base, with 11 bases between. The CDR3 is 15 residues long. From germline, CDR1 is MNHEY and CDR2 SVGAGI.

This chain connects TRBV11-2 to TRBJ1-1, with no clear D. CDR3 length: 13 amino acids. The germline V gene encodes CDR1 SGHAT and CDR2 FQNNGV. V shed 6 bases and J shed 1 base, with 9 bases lying between them. Here the CDR3 reads CASSLAWNTEAFF. The CDR3 nucleotides are TGTGCCAGCAGTCTAGCCTGGAACACTGAAGCTTTCTTT.

J is TRBJ1-5 and V is TRBV27, with a weak D call TRBD1 (5 bases). Trimming left V 3 bases short and J 1 base short, with 16 bases between. Germline loops: CDR1 MNHEY, CDR2 SMNVEV (reference sequence). This CDR3 contains 17 residues. The CDR3 nucleotides read TGTGCCAGCAGTTTGGGGCTGGGCGGGGGGAGCAATCAGCCCCAGCATTTT. It specifies CASSLGLGGGSNQPQHF.

The chain employs TRBV30 and TRBJ1-1; D call uncertain. The V and J ends lost 1 base and 4 bases respectively, with 10 bases between them. Germline assignment: CDR1 GTSNPN and CDR2 SVGIG (reference sequence). The CDR3 covers 13 residues. The CDR3 nucleotides are TGTGCCTGGAGTGCCCACAATCCCACTGAAGCTTTCTTT. It specifies CAWSAHNPTEAFF.

This clone was picked up one time. Additional DNA sequences in this sample encode the identical CDR3. The rearrangement uses TRBV5-4 and TRBJ2-7; possible D gene TRBD1, 6 bases. Germline CDR1 SGHNT, CDR2 YYREEE (reference sequence). The CDR3 totals 15 residues. Trimming took 5 bases from V and 3 from J, leaving 18 bases between them. The CDR3 DNA reads TGTGCCAGCAGTGCCGACCCCGACAGGTTCTACGAGCAGTACTTC. This codes for CASSADPDRFYEQYF.

This clone was seen a few times. The chain carries TRBV7-9 and TRBJ2-3, with 10 nucleotides matching TRBD1. J was trimmed by 5 bases and V by 4 bases; bases with no gene match: 9. From germline, CDR1 is SEHNR and CDR2 FQNEAQ (reference sequence). The CDR3 has 16 residues. CDR3 nucleotides: TGTGCCAGCAGCTCCAGGACAGGGGGGAGGGGAGATACGCAGTATTTT. Translated, it gives CASSSRTGGRGDTQYF.